The 4 T cell receptor beta chains given below trace back to one sample, sequenced in a study of vaccination and CD4 T cells after COVID-19 (dated by TCRdb to between 2022 and 2023). This sample's treatment or condition label indicates: roughly ten-day PBMC culture with coronavirus spike peptide pools or control peptides (ViraFEST assay). Library preparation used PCR. The instrument given in TCRdb is Illumina iSeq 100. DNA from cultured CD4+ T cells underwent TCR sequencing with the Oncomine TCR Beta short-read assay at the Johns Hopkins FTIC core. TCRdb reworked the public reads: Q25 trimming with fastp, MiXCR clone assembly, productive beta chains retained. Identical CDR3 proteins give one entry, which carries the most common genes and DNA. In this sample the table shows under 20,000 distinct CDR3 sequences, 50% to 65% of which occur a single time. The top ten clonotypes cover roughly 11% of the sample.

Their antigens remain unidentified. Sequencing was carried out using CD4+ T cells from blood, cultured in vitro. These TCRs come from a human donor who had recovered from COVID-19.

The chain couples TRBV7-9 to TRBJ2-3, with TRBD2 identical over 7 bases. The CDR3 covers 14 residues. With V trimmed by 5 bases and J by 2 bases, 4 bases remained unmatched. CDR1 SEHNR and CDR2 FQNEAQ come from the germline V gene (reference sequence). CDR3 amino acids: CASSAGLVTDTQYF. CDR3 nucleotide sequence: TGTGCCAGCAGCGCCGGACTAGTCACAGATACGCAGTATTTT.

CDR3 sequence: CSVTTGFAGQPQHF. CDR3 bases: TGCAGCGTAACTACAGGGTTCGCAGGTCAGCCCCAGCATTTT. The genes are TRBV29-1 and TRBJ1-5; D perhaps matches TRBD1 (6 bases). Trimming took off 6 bases at V and 6 bases at J, with 18 bases between the two ends. CDR1 SQVTM and CDR2 ANQGSEA come from the germline V gene. This CDR3 comprises 14 residues.

This clonotype was counted only a few times. This chain connects TRBV5-5 to TRBJ1-5; D remains ambiguous. The germline V and J ends were trimmed by 3 bases and 4 bases, with 11 bases remaining between them. Germline-derived CDR1 and CDR2 are SGHKS and YYEKEE (reference sequence). This CDR3 contains 14 residues. The CDR3 protein is CASSSRRENQPQHF. In nucleotides, the CDR3 is TGTGCCAGCAGCTCAAGGCGGGAGAATCAGCCCCAGCATTTT.

The chain is built from TRBV7-9 and TRBJ2-1; D perhaps matches TRBD2 (5 bases). Trimming stripped 1 base from V and 7 bases from J, with 8 bases between. Germline assignment: CDR1 SEHNR and CDR2 FQNEAQ (reference sequence). The CDR3 length is 13 residues. The CDR3 here is CASSLGAANEQFF. Here the CDR3 DNA reads TGTGCCAGCAGCTTAGGAGCGGCTAATGAGCAGTTCTTC. Variable domain in full (rest from reference TRBV7-9 and TRBJ2-1): DTGVSQNPRHKITKRGQNVTFRCDPISEHNRLYWYRQTLGQGPEFLTYFQNEAQLEKSRLLSDRFSAERPKGSFSTLEIQRTEQGDSAMYLCASSLGAANEQFFGPGTRLTVL.